This is a list of T cell receptor beta chains from one sample in a study of PD-L1 blockade in urothelial cancer. The table came from immunoSEQ multiplex PCR; TCRdb's copy has only in-frame clones and leaves some out. The sample includes around 47,000 clones, almost 85% of them seen just once. The specimen comprised PBMCs, sampled around atezolizumab (anti-PD-L1) treatment. Receptors originate from a man aged 55 to 70 with urothelial cancer. Both conserved end residues are part of each CDR3. Each record gives: J gene, V gene, clone size, D gene, CDR3 length, CDR3 DNA, CDR3 protein. The D gene is left open where the match is weak. For some rows the clone size is stated as once, few or many, or as a class when expanded; others skip it.

TRBJ1-2,TRBV5-1,once,TRBD1,15,TGCGCCAGCAGAAAACCGGGACAGACCACCTATGGCTACACCTTC,CASRKPGQTTYGYTF
TRBJ1-2,TRBV7-9,.,TRBD1,13,TGTGCCAGCAGTCAGGGGGCAGGGAAGGGCTACACCTTC,CASSQGAGKGYTF
TRBJ1-1,TRBV6-1,few,.,13,TGTGCCAGCAGACTGGAGGGAAACACTGAAGCTTTCTTT,CASRLEGNTEAFF
TRBJ1-1,TRBV9,.,.,16,TGTGCCAGCAGCGCCCCCTCTGGGGCTAAGAACACTGAAGCTTTCTTT,CASSAPSGAKNTEAFF
TRBJ1-4,TRBV5-1,.,TRBD1,18,TGCGCCAGCAGCGGCGGGACAGGGGGATTTGCAACTAATGAAAAACTGTTTTTT,CASSGGTGGFATNEKLFF
TRBJ1-1,TRBV13,.,.,12,TGTGCCAGCAGCTTAGGGGGGCGTGAAGCTTTCTTT,CASSLGGREAFF
TRBJ2-4,TRBV7-2,.,.,14,TGTGCCAGCAGCCACGAAGACAGGCCTGGCATTCAGTACTTC,CASSHEDRPGIQYF
TRBJ2-1,TRBV20-1,.,TRBD2,11,TGCAGTGCAAGGACTAGCAATGAGCAGTTCTTC,CSARTSNEQFF
TRBJ2-7,TRBV27,.,TRBD1,17,TGTGCCAGCAGTTTATCGCCACCGGGACAGGGGGCAGCTAAGCAGTACTTC,CASSLSPPGQGAAKQYF
TRBJ2-5,TRBV28,.,.,15,TGTGCCAGCAGACTCAGCGCGGGGACCGCAGAGACCCAGTACTTC,CASRLSAGTAETQYF
TRBJ2-7,TRBV7-9,.,.,13,TGTGCCAGCAGCGACGGAGCCAACTACGAGCAGTACTTC,CASSDGANYEQYF
TRBJ1-5,TRBV28,.,.,15,TGTGCCAGCAGACTATCAGGGTCCGAAAATCAGCCCCAGCATTTT,CASRLSGSENQPQHF
TRBJ2-2,TRBV2,.,.,14,TGTGCCAGCAGTACTCGGAGGAACACCGGGGAGCTGTTTTTT,CASSTRRNTGELFF
TRBJ1-1,TRBV7-2,.,TRBD1,14,TGTGCCAGCAGCCTTCGACAGGGGACCTTAGAAGCTTTCTTT,CASSLRQGTLEAFF
TRBJ2-4,TRBV28,.,TRBD1,16,TGTGCCAGCAGGGACCAGACAGGGCTAGCCAAAAACATTCAGTACTTC,CASRDQTGLAKNIQYF
TRBJ1-5,TRBV6-6,.,.,14,TGTGCCAGCAGTAGTCCGAGTAGCAATCAGCCCCAGCATTTT,CASSSPSSNQPQHF
TRBJ2-7,TRBV5-1,once,.,13,TGCGCCAGCAGCTTGCCGGTCCCGGACGAGCAGTACTTC,CASSLPVPDEQYF
TRBJ1-2,TRBV5-1,many,TRBD1,13,TGCGCCAGCAGCCAGATCCAGGGGGATGGCTACACCTTC,CASSQIQGDGYTF
TRBJ2-1,TRBV27,.,.,20,TGTGCCAGCAGTCCCCAATATGTCCTGTACAGGGTATCCACATACAATGAGCAGTTCTTC,CASSPQYVLYRVSTYNEQFF
TRBJ2-3,TRBV2,.,.,13,TGTGCCAGTCAACAGGGGGGGGGCCTAACGCAGTATTTT,CASQQGGGLTQYF
TRBJ1-2,TRBV4-2,few,.,14,TGTGCCAGCAGCCGGACGGGGGACAACTATGGCTACACCTTC,CASSRTGDNYGYTF
TRBJ2-7,TRBV7-2,.,.,15,TGTGCCAGCAGCTTAGGTCCAGGGAACTCCTACGAGCAGTACTTC,CASSLGPGNSYEQYF
TRBJ2-3,TRBV6-6,medium-sized,.,14,TGTGCCAGCGGAGTACCTCCTAGCACAGATACGCAGTATTTT,CASGVPPSTDTQYF
TRBJ2-7,TRBV28,.,.,14,TGTGCCAGCAGCCCCGGGACTCTGCCCTACGAGCAGTACTTC,CASSPGTLPYEQYF
TRBJ1-1,TRBV6-1,.,.,14,TGTGCCAGCAGTGTCTGGGGGCCGAACACTGAAGCTTTCTTT,CASSVWGPNTEAFF
TRBJ2-2,TRBV18,.,TRBD1,16,TGTGCCAGCTCAGACCGGGACAGGGTAGACACCGGGGAGCTGTTTTTT,CASSDRDRVDTGELFF
TRBJ2-7,TRBV5-1,few,TRBD1,14,TGCGCCAGCAGCTTGACGGACAGGGCCTACGAGCAGTACTTC,CASSLTDRAYEQYF
TRBJ2-7,TRBV7-9,.,TRBD1,16,TGTGCCAGCAGCTTAGCTGGGACAGTTAAACCCTACGAGCAGTACTTC,CASSLAGTVKPYEQYF
TRBJ1-2,TRBV4-2,.,.,15,TGTGCCAGCAGCCAAGGCCACGGGGAGGCCTATGGCTACACCTTC,CASSQGHGEAYGYTF
TRBJ2-3,TRBV7-2,.,.,16,TGTGCCACCAACATCTTTCAGGGCGCCGGCACAGATACGCAGTATTTT,CATNIFQGAGTDTQYF
TRBJ1-2,TRBV28,few,.,14,TGTGCCAGCAGCAATACAGGGCCCATATATGGCTACACCTTC,CASSNTGPIYGYTF
TRBJ2-1,TRBV6-5,few,.,14,TGTGCCAGCACCTCGTCAGGGGCAGGCAATGAGCAGTTCTTC,CASTSSGAGNEQFF
TRBJ1-1,TRBV28,few,.,14,TGTGCCAGCCGGGGAGGCGGTCGGAACACTGAAGCTTTCTTT,CASRGGGRNTEAFF
TRBJ2-7,TRBV5-6,.,.,16,TGTGCCAGCAGCCCCGAGGGGGGGGGAGCCCTCTACGAGCAGTACTTC,CASSPEGGGALYEQYF
TRBJ2-2,TRBV7-2,.,TRBD2,17,TGTGCCAGCAGCTTAGTGGGACTAGCGGACCTCACCGGGGAGCTGTTTTTT,CASSLVGLADLTGELFF
TRBJ2-7,TRBV4-1,few,TRBD2,15,TGCGCCAGCAGCCCAGGCGGGACTAGCGGCTACGAGCAGTACTTC,CASSPGGTSGYEQYF
TRBJ1-1,TRBV30,.,.,13,TGTGCCTGGAGTATAGGGGGTGGAACTGAAGCTTTCTTT,CAWSIGGGTEAFF
TRBJ2-1,TRBV21-1,.,.,13,TGTGCCAGCAGCAATAAGGCGGGGACGAAGCAGTTCTTC,CASSNKAGTKQFF
TRBJ2-7,TRBV5-4,.,TRBD1,14,TGTGCCAGCAGCTCGGGACAGGGGACCTACGAGCAGTACTTC,CASSSGQGTYEQYF
TRBJ1-3,TRBV28,.,.,14,TGTGCCAGCAGGGGGCCCCACTCTGGAAACACCATATATTTT,CASRGPHSGNTIYF
TRBJ2-2,TRBV7-6,many,.,16,TGTGCCAGCAGCTTAAAAGCAGGGTGGGACACCGGGGAGCTGTTTTTT,CASSLKAGWDTGELFF
TRBJ1-2,TRBV19,few,.,14,TGTGCCAGTCACCTCGATGCGCCAGGGTATGGCTACACCTTC,CASHLDAPGYGYTF
TRBJ2-5,TRBV15,.,.,14,TGTGCCACCAGCAGAGACTTCGGCGGGGAGACCCAGTACTTC,CATSRDFGGETQYF
TRBJ2-3,TRBV6-5,few,TRBD1,15,TGTGCCAGCAGAAGGACAGGTTCTAGCACAGATACGCAGTATTTT,CASRRTGSSTDTQYF
TRBJ2-5,TRBV19,once,TRBD1,16,TGTGCCAGTAGTTCATTCCGGGACAGGCTACAAGAGACCCAGTACTTC,CASSSFRDRLQETQYF
TRBJ2-7,TRBV29-1,once,.,13,TGCAGCGTTGAAGGGCAGGCCTTCAGCGAGCAGTACTTC,CSVEGQAFSEQYF
TRBJ2-3,TRBV5-1,few,TRBD2,15,TGCGCCAGCAGCACTAGCGGGGGGGCAACAGATACGCAGTATTTT,CASSTSGGATDTQYF
TRBJ2-2,TRBV6-5,.,.,14,TGTGCCAGCAGTTTAACAGGGATCACCGGGGAGCTGTTTTTT,CASSLTGITGELFF
TRBJ1-5,TRBV11-2,.,.,16,TGTGCCAGCAGCTTAGGATCCTCAGTTAGCAATCAGCCCCAGCATTTT,CASSLGSSVSNQPQHF
TRBJ1-4,TRBV28,.,.,14,TGTGCCAGCAGAGGAGGGGGGGCATATGAAAAACTGTTTTTT,CASRGGGAYEKLFF
TRBJ2-3,TRBV5-1,.,.,14,TGCGCCAGCAGCTTGGACCAGGGGACAGATACGCAGTATTTT,CASSLDQGTDTQYF
TRBJ2-1,TRBV19,.,.,12,TGTGCCAGTAGTATTCCCGACAATGAGCAGTTCTTC,CASSIPDNEQFF
TRBJ1-5,TRBV27,.,TRBD1,17,TGTGCCAGCAGCTCGCGCGAGGGGGCCCCGGGCAATCAGCCCCAGCATTTT,CASSSREGAPGNQPQHF